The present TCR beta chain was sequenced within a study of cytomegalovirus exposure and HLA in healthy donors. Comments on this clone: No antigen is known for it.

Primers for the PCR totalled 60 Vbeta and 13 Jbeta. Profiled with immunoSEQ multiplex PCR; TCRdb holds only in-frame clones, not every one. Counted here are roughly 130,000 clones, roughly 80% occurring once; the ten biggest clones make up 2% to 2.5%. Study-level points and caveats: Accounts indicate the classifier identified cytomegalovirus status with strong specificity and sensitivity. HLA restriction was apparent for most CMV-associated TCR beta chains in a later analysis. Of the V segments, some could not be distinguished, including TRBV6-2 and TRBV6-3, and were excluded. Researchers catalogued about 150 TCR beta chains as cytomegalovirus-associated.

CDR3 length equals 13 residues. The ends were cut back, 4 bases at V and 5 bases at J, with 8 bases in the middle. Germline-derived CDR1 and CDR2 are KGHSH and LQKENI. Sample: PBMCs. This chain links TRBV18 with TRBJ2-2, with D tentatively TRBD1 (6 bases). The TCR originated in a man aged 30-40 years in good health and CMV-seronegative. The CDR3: CASSRTGTGELFF. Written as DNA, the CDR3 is TGTGCCAGCTCACGAACAGGGACCGGGGAGCTGTTTTTT.